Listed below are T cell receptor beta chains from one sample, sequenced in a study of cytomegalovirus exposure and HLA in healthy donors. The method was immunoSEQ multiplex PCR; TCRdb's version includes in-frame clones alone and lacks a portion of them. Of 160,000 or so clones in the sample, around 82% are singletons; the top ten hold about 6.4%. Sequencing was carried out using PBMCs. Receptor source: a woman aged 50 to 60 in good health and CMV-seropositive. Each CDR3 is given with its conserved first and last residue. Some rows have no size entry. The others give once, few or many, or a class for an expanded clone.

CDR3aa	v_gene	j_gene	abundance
CASSYRASGNTIYF	TRBV6-5	TRBJ1-3	-
CASSHLLCTTWSSSSYEQYF	TRBV12-1	TRBJ2-7	few
CASSEVSGGVNEQFF	TRBV10-2	TRBJ2-1	once
CSAQGETGYGYTF	TRBV29-1	TRBJ1-2	-
CAWSRQGAGSYEQYF	TRBV30	TRBJ2-7	-
CASSFRGPDEQFF	TRBV28	TRBJ2-1	-
CASSLGMGGGEKTQYF	TRBV7-6	TRBJ2-5	-
CASSLGSGGRKTDTQYF	TRBV4-1	TRBJ2-3	-
CAWSGQTISNYGYTF	TRBV30	TRBJ1-2	few
CAWSEGGARGYTF	TRBV30	TRBJ1-2	few
CATTPAGGNTGELFF	TRBV19	TRBJ2-2	-
CASSYSDRANYGYTF	TRBV6-6	TRBJ1-2	once
CASRERASGGQSSGANVLTF	TRBV6-1	TRBJ2-6	-
CSADRQGRAFF	TRBV20-1	TRBJ1-1	-